This T cell receptor (beta chain) was recorded in a study of cytomegalovirus exposure and HLA in healthy donors. The study, taken as a whole, reports: Being productive about 90% or about 30% of the time was typical of most TCR beta V segments in an earlier analysis. Despite most TCR sequences being rare, some public TCRs occurred in many donors. It was approximately 160 TCR beta chains that were listed as cytomegalovirus-associated.

In regard to this clone: Its antigen is unidentified.

Amplification used 60 Vbeta primers and 13 Jbeta primers. The protocol was immunoSEQ multiplex PCR, while the TCRdb copy is restricted to in-frame clones and leaves out a portion. In the table there are fewer than 350,000 clones, 80% to 90% of which are singletons. The receptor was derived from a woman aged 18 to 35 in good health and CMV-seronegative. Sequencing was performed on PBMCs.

The CDR3 sequence is CASSPSSSSYEQYF. CDR3 in DNA: TGTGCCAGCTCACCTAGCAGCAGCTCCTACGAGCAGTACTTC. V and J are TRBV18 and TRBJ2-7; D uncertain. V was shortened by 3 bases and J by 0 bases, with 9 bases between the two germline ends. The CDR3 spans 14 residues. Germline V gives CDR1 KGHSH, CDR2 LQKENI.